Reported below is one T cell receptor (beta chain). These data belong to a study of blood T cell repertoires in COVID-19. About the research overall: Material from acute and convalescent COVID-19 was sourced from the United States, Italy and Spain.

As originally analysed: Estimates of nucleated cell counts were drawn from the amplification of reference gene primers. Some clones are missing from TCRdb's copy, which holds only in-frame ones; the method was immunoSEQ multiplex PCR. That table is the source of V, J and clone size, and D and trimming were worked out from the DNA. This table holds about 220,000 clones, approximately 82% found once. CDR3 size: 17 residues. After removal of 1 base from V and 4 bases from J, the junction contained 5 bases not matched to a gene. Germline CDR1 reads LGHDT; CDR2 reads YNNKEL (reference sequence). The clonotype originates from a man in his forties who had recovered from COVID-19. The J gene is TRBJ2-3, the V gene TRBV3-1 (or the pseudogene TRBV3-2), with 13 bases lining up with TRBD2. The sample was peripheral blood. The CDR3 here is CASSQGLAGGQADTQYF. Written as DNA, the CDR3 is TGTGCCAGCAGCCAAGGACTAGCGGGAGGTCAGGCAGATACGCAGTATTTT.